A selection of T cell receptor beta chains follows, all from one sample in a study of patients and donors after allogeneic stem cell transplantation. TCRdb called the RT-PCR reads again in MiXCR, with one record for every CDR3 protein. The sample carries 150,000 to 200,000 distinct CDR3 sequences, about a quarter recorded once. The sample taken for sequencing was blood, either unsorted or a sorted T cell fraction (not recorded which). These receptors all come from a human donor who was either an allogeneic HSCT recipient or a stem cell or donor lymphocyte infusion donor (not recorded which). It is not recorded whose cells these are; they may come from a transplant donor. The CDR3 runs from the conserved cysteine through the conserved F or W. D genes are given only for firm matches. Clone size is given for some rows only: seen once, a few or many times, or a class if the clone is expanded.

few	TRBV10-3	.	TRBJ2-7	TGTGCCATCAGGCCGGACAGCCTTTCCTCCTACGAGCAGTACTTC	CAIRPDSLSSYEQYF
.	TRBV7-8	.	TRBJ1-4	TGTGCCAGCAGCTCACTGACAACTGGCCTTGAAAAACTGTTTTTT	CASSSLTTGLEKLFF
few	TRBV5-6	.	TRBJ1-1	TGTGCCAGCAGCTTGCGGGGCCGGGTCACTGAAGCTTTCTTT	CASSLRGRVTEAFF
.	TRBV6-5	.	TRBJ2-3	TGTGCCACCTCTCACGTAGATACGCAGTATTTT	CATSHVDTQYF
.	TRBV7-3	.	TRBJ2-3	TGTGCCAGCAGCGTTAACCCGGGACACAGCACAGATACGCAGTATTTT	CASSVNPGHSTDTQYF
once	TRBV6-2/TRBV6-3	TRBD2	TRBJ2-1	TGTGCCAGCAGTCCCATACCCTGGACTAGCGGCAACAATGAGCAGTTCTTC	CASSPIPWTSGNNEQFF
.	TRBV15	TRBD2	TRBJ2-7	TGTGCCACCAGCAGAGATCTCCCCCTTACTAGCGGGGGGGCTAACGAGCAGTACTTC	CATSRDLPLTSGGANEQYF
few	TRBV5-1	.	TRBJ1-1	TGCGCCAGCAGCTCCGCGGTGGACACTGAAGCTTTCTTT	CASSSAVDTEAFF
.	TRBV12-3/TRBV12-4	.	TRBJ2-7	TGTGCCAGCAGTCCGAGACGGACCGAGCAGTACTTC	CASSPRRTEQYF
.	TRBV29-1	.	TRBJ2-2	TGCAGCGTCCTCTGGACACCCTCGGGGGAGCTGTTTTTT	CSVLWTPSGELFF
many	TRBV5-1	TRBD1	TRBJ1-1	TGCGCCAGCAGAGGGGGCAAGGCCCTGAACACTGAAGCTTTCTTT	CASRGGKALNTEAFF
.	TRBV12-3/TRBV12-4	.	TRBJ2-1	TGTGCCAGCAGTTTAGACACACACGAGGCTGGTGAGCAGTTCTTC	CASSLDTHEAGEQFF
few	TRBV20-1	TRBD1	TRBJ2-3	TGCAGTGCTAGGGGACAGCAAAACACAGATACGCAGTATTTT	CSARGQQNTDTQYF
few	TRBV2	.	TRBJ2-7	TGTGCCAGCAGCCCGTGGGGGTCCCTTACCTACGAGCAGTACTTC	CASSPWGSLTYEQYF
few	TRBV7-9	.	TRBJ1-3	TGTGCCAGCAGCCCCCGGGAGGCAGGGCCCTCTGGAAACACCATATATTTT	CASSPREAGPSGNTIYF
few	TRBV20-1	.	TRBJ2-1	TGCAGTGCTAGAGATCCCCCCAGGGGAGGCGTTGAGCAGTTCTTC	CSARDPPRGGVEQFF
.	TRBV7-9	TRBD1	TRBJ2-5	TGTGCCAGCAGCTTATTGGGACAGGGGGAAGAGACCCAGTACTTC	CASSLLGQGEETQYF
.	TRBV20-1	.	TRBJ2-3	TGCAGTGCTTCGGGCATCTTAAGCACAGATACGCAGTATTTT	CSASGILSTDTQYF
few	TRBV7-2	TRBD2	TRBJ2-1	TGTGCCAGCAGCACGGGACTAGCGGAGGGGAATGAGCAGTTCTTC	CASSTGLAEGNEQFF
few	TRBV4-2	.	TRBJ1-1	TGTGCCAGCAGCCAGAAAAGAACAGGGAGGGATACTGAAGCTTTCTTT	CASSQKRTGRDTEAFF
.	TRBV5-1	.	TRBJ1-1	TGCGCCAGCAGCTTGTGGGGCTCACAAGTTGAAGCTTTCTTT	CASSLWGSQVEAFF
.	TRBV20-1	.	TRBJ1-1	TGCAGTGCTAGAGATCCAGGGTTCCCTGAAGCTTTCTTT	CSARDPGFPEAFF
.	TRBV15	TRBD2	TRBJ2-5	TGTGCCACCAGCAGTGCTAGCGGGAGTAATCAAGAGACCCAGTACTTC	CATSSASGSNQETQYF
.	TRBV3-1	.	TRBJ2-3	TGTGCCAGCAGCCAAGAGGGGACAGATACGCAGTATTTT	CASSQEGTDTQYF
many	TRBV19	.	TRBJ1-1	TGTGCCAGTAGTGGATGGGAGCAGGGTTCGGACACTGAAGCTTTCTTT	CASSGWEQGSDTEAFF
few	TRBV7-7	.	TRBJ2-1	TGTGCCAGCAGCCCCACCTTAGGGGCGGGCTACAATGAGCAGTTCTTC	CASSPTLGAGYNEQFF
.	TRBV27	.	TRBJ2-7	TGTGCCAGCAGTTTATTGGGGGGAAGGTCCTACGAGCAGTACTTC	CASSLLGGRSYEQYF
.	TRBV7-9	.	TRBJ1-2	TGTGCCAGCAGCACAAATGGACAGAGTAAAGGTGGCTACACCTTC	CASSTNGQSKGGYTF
few	TRBV20-1	.	TRBJ1-1	TGCAGTGCTAGAGATGGTGAGAACACTGAAGCTTTCTTT	CSARDGENTEAFF
.	TRBV4-1	.	TRBJ1-6	TGCGCCAGCAGCACGACCCCCCTTCAGGGACGCGATTCACCCCTCCACTTT	CASSTTPLQGRDSPLHF
.	TRBV7-2	.	TRBJ2-4	TGTGCCAGCAAAGGTGACTACGAGGCTACCAAAAACATTCAGTACTTC	CASKGDYEATKNIQYF
.	TRBV6-2/TRBV6-3	TRBD1	TRBJ1-1	TGTGCCAGCAGTATACGACAGGGCTGGAACACTGAAGCTTTCTTT	CASSIRQGWNTEAFF
.	TRBV5-1	.	TRBJ1-1	TGCGCCAGCAGCTTGGGGGGTCCTACTGAAGCTTTCTTT	CASSLGGPTEAFF
.	TRBV29-1	.	TRBJ1-2	TGCAGCGTTGATCCCCCCCTTGGCTACACCTTC	CSVDPPLGYTF
.	TRBV20-1	TRBD2	TRBJ2-4	TGCAGTGCCCCGGGACTAGCTCTCGCCAAAAACATTCAGTACTTC	CSAPGLALAKNIQYF